The clone carrying this TCR beta chain has more than one count but fewer than ten. What it binds is not known. This specimen belongs to a study of tumor and adjacent non-tumor tissue in lung cancer. Overall study context: There were around 11 adenocarcinoma, 2 squamous cell carcinoma and 1 small cell lung cancer cases.

This sample's RNA came from whole unsorted tissue. More than 3 cm separated this lung sample from the edge of the tumor. A modified ARM-PCR protocol with three rounds of nested PCR amplified TCRbeta. TCRdb re-analysed the multiplex PCR reads in MiXCR, keeping a single row per CDR3 protein. The sample shows about 86,000 distinct CDR3 sequences, around 80% of them seen only once. Notes on the study in general: Tumor repertoires had a smaller top 100 clone share than normal lung.

This sequence was found in a woman aged 45 to 65 with non-small cell lung cancer. The sample taken for sequencing was distant non-tumor lung tissue.

CDR3 region: CASSLGLLPNSPLHF. Written as DNA, the CDR3 is TGTGCCAGCAGCTTAGGGCTCCTGCCGAATTCACCCCTCCACTTT. The V and J genes are TRBV9 and TRBJ1-6; no definite D call. The germline V and J ends were trimmed by 4 bases and 7 bases, with 15 bases remaining between them. CDR3 size: 15 residues. Per germline, CDR1 SGDLS and CDR2 YYNGEE. The full variable domain, completed using reference TRBV9 and TRBJ1-6, is DSGVTQTPKHLITATGQRVTLRCSPRSGDLSVYWYQQSLDQGLQFLIQYYNGEERAKGNILERFSAQQFPDLHSELNLSSLELGDSALYFCASSLGLLPNSPLHFGNGTRLTVT.